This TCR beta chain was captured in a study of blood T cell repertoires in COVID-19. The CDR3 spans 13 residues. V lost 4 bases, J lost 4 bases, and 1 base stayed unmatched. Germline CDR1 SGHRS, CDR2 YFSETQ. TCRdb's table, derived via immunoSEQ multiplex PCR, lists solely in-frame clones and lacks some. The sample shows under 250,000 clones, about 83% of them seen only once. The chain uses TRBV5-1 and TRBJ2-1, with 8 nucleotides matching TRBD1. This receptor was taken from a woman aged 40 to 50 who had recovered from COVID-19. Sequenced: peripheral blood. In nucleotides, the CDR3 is TGCGCCAGCAGCGGGACAGGTTACAATGAGCAGTTCTTC. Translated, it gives CASSGTGYNEQFF. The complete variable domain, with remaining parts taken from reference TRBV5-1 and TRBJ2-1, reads KAGVTQTPRYLIKTRGQQVTLSCSPISGHRSVSWYQQTPGQGLQFLFEYFSETQRNKGNFPGRFSGRQFSNSRSEMNVSTLELGDSALYLCASSGTGYNEQFFGPGTRLTVL.